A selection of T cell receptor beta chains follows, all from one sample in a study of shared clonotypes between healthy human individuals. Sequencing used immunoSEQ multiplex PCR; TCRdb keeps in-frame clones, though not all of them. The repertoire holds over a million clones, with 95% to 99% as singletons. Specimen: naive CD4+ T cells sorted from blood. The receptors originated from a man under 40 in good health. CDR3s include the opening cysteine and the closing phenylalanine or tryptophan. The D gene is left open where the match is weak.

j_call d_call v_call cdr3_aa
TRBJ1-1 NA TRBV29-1 CSVEVSKAFF
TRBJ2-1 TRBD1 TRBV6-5 CASRDREHEQFF
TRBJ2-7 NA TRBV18 CASSPPGPNPYEQYF
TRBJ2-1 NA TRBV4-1 CASSQVELSNEQFF
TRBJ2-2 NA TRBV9 CASSLTQKHTGELFF
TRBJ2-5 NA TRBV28 CASRRETQYF
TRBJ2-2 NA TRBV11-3 CASSQNTGELFF
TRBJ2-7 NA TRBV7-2 CASSKDRKAYEQYF
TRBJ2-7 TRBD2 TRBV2 CASSVGSGRAREQYF
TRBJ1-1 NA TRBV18 CASSPLRGRMNTEAFF
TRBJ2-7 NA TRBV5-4 CASSRRGRANLSGEQYF